A single sample is the source of the 10 T cell receptor beta chains below, sequenced in a study of OX40 agonist ivuxolimab in advanced cancers. Library preparation used the immunoSEQ multiplex PCR assay. The source is immuneACCESS, and TCRdb retained only in-frame sequences with V and J called. Part of the clones is not carried over; for the studies checked, unresolved V genes explain less than half of this, and the remainder is unexplained. The sample contains roughly 53,000 clones, about 88% of them found a single time. Approximately 1.5% of the sample rests with the top ten. Sequences were derived from CD4+ or CD8+ T cells sorted from blood, sampled in a trial of the OX40 agonist ivuxolimab. These receptor sequences come from an adult with an advanced solid tumor such as melanoma, head and neck, liver or kidney cancer.

The rearrangement links TRBV5-4 to TRBJ2-5; D call uncertain. V gave up 0 bases and J gave up 5 bases, with 8 bases separating them. The CDR3 totals 13 residues. Germline V gene sequence: CDR1 SGHNT, CDR2 YYREEE (reference sequence). The CDR3 DNA sequence: TGTGCCAGCAGCTTGGACCCGGATGAGACCCAGTACTTC. Its protein product is CASSLDPDETQYF.

The rearrangement uses TRBV10-3 and TRBJ1-2, with a weak D call TRBD1 (6 bases). Per germline, CDR1 ENHRY and CDR2 SYGVKD. CDR3 length: 13 residues. The V end lost 1 base, the J end lost 5 bases, and 8 bases lay between the germline ends. The CDR3 sequence: CAISEWGQYGYTF. The CDR3 nucleotides read TGTGCCATCAGTGAGTGGGGACAATATGGCTACACCTTC.

In DNA form, the CDR3 reads TGTGCCAGCATTGGACTAGCGGACAATGAGCAGTTCTTC. Translation gives CASIGLADNEQFF. V is TRBV7-9 and J is TRBJ2-1; 10 bases map to TRBD2. This CDR3 spans 13 amino acids. From germline, CDR1 is SEHNR and CDR2 FQNEAQ (reference sequence). The ends lost 7 bases at V and 5 bases at J; junction bases unmatched: 2. Filled out from reference TRBV7-9 and TRBJ2-1, the complete variable domain reads DTGVSQNPRHKITKRGQNVTFRCDPISEHNRLYWYRQTLGQGPEFLTYFQNEAQLEKSRLLSDRFSAERPKGSFSTLEIQRTEQGDSAMYLCASIGLADNEQFFGPGTRLTVL.

The J gene is TRBJ1-4, the V gene TRBV2, with TRBD1 matching 7 bases. The CDR3 has 14 amino acids. J was trimmed by 8 bases and V by 4 bases; bases with no gene match: 7. Germline V CDR1 and CDR2: SNHLY, FYNNEI. CDR3 DNA: TGTGCCAGCAGTGTGAGCAGGGGGAGGGAAAAACTGTTTTTT. Its protein product is CASSVSRGREKLFF.

V and J are TRBV7-2 and TRBJ1-5; unclear D gene. V dropped 5 bases and J dropped 1 base, with 9 bases sitting between them. The germline gives CDR1 SGHTA, CDR2 FQGNSA. The CDR3 consists of 14 residues. Here the CDR3 DNA reads TGTGCCAGCAGCCGATATGACAGCAATCAGCCCCAGCATTTT. This gives the protein CASSRYDSNQPQHF.

There are a few counts of this clone. CDR3 region: CASSYSSGGFETQYF. The CDR3 DNA is TGTGCCAGCAGTTACTCGAGTGGAGGTTTCGAGACCCAGTACTTC. The genes are TRBV6-5 and TRBJ2-5; D perhaps matches TRBD2 (5 bases). There are 15 residues in the CDR3. CDR1 MNHEY and CDR2 SVGAGI come from the germline V gene. V shed 0 bases and J shed 5 bases, with 13 bases lying between them.

The rearrangement links TRBV25-1 to TRBJ2-1; 10 nucleotides line up with TRBD2. Germline loops: CDR1 MGHDK, CDR2 SYGVNS. This CDR3 is 16 amino acids long. V was clipped by 3 bases and J by 0 bases; unmatched bases: 2. CDR3 DNA: TGTGCCAGCAGTGACGTAGCGGGAGGCTCCTACAATGAGCAGTTCTTC. The encoded protein is CASSDVAGGSYNEQFF.

This sequence joins TRBV11-2 and TRBJ1-1, with TRBD1 as a possible D gene (6 bases). The CDR3 loop spans 14 amino acids. The germline CDR1 and CDR2 sequences are SGHAT and FQNNGV. The ends were cut back, 5 bases at V and 1 base at J, with 11 bases in the middle. The CDR3 coding sequence is TGTGCCAGCAGCGTACAGGGAACGAACACTGAAGCTTTCTTT. Its protein is CASSVQGTNTEAFF.

The V call is TRBV5-1, the J call TRBJ2-5; D is undetermined. V was cut by 5 bases and J by 4 bases, with 9 bases left in between. From germline, CDR1 is SGHRS and CDR2 YFSETQ. The CDR3 loop spans 12 amino acids. CDR3 in amino acids: CASSPWRETQYF. The CDR3, as DNA: TGCGCCAGCAGTCCCTGGCGAGAGACCCAGTACTTC. Drawing the rest from reference TRBV5-1 and TRBJ2-5, the complete variable domain is KAGVTQTPRYLIKTRGQQVTLSCSPISGHRSVSWYQQTPGQGLQFLFEYFSETQRNKGNFPGRFSGRQFSNSRSEMNVSTLELGDSALYLCASSPWRETQYFGPGTRLLVL.

This chain joins TRBV6-5 and TRBJ2-7; TRBD1 agrees at 12 bases. Germline CDR1 MNHEY, CDR2 SVGAGI. The junction had 7 bases not matched to a gene; V was cut back by 7 bases and J by 6 bases. The length of the CDR3 is 14 residues. This CDR3 is CASKGQGAIGEQYF. The CDR3 DNA is TGTGCCAGCAAGGGACAGGGGGCCATAGGCGAGCAGTACTTC.